Given below is one TCR beta chain in context. The antigen is undetermined. The sample originates from a study of T cell responses to AZD1222 COVID-19 vaccine. Findings and caveats of the study: The sample set comprised mostly white British donors with more females, and clonal diversity was possibly underestimated. Per reports, nearly half of all spike-specific TCRs target regions that are unmutated in variants. CD4 TCRs associated with vaccination spanned spike, dominating at 160-218 and 743-854.

V was clipped by 2 bases and J by 0 bases, with 3 bases between them. The CDR3 consists of 13 residues. Germline CDR1 SGHRS, CDR2 YFSETQ. The data were produced by immunoSEQ multiplex PCR, yet TCRdb's version contains in-frame clones alone and is incomplete. The table records tens of thousands of clones, 80% to 95% of them present only once. The input for sequencing was peripheral blood, taken on day 0 of MenACWY control vaccination. This rearrangement joins TRBV5-1 to TRBJ2-1; the D is unclear. This TCR was sampled from an adult in good health. The CDR3 protein is CASSLGSYNEQFF. The CDR3, as DNA: TGCGCCAGCAGCTTAGGCTCCTACAATGAGCAGTTCTTC.